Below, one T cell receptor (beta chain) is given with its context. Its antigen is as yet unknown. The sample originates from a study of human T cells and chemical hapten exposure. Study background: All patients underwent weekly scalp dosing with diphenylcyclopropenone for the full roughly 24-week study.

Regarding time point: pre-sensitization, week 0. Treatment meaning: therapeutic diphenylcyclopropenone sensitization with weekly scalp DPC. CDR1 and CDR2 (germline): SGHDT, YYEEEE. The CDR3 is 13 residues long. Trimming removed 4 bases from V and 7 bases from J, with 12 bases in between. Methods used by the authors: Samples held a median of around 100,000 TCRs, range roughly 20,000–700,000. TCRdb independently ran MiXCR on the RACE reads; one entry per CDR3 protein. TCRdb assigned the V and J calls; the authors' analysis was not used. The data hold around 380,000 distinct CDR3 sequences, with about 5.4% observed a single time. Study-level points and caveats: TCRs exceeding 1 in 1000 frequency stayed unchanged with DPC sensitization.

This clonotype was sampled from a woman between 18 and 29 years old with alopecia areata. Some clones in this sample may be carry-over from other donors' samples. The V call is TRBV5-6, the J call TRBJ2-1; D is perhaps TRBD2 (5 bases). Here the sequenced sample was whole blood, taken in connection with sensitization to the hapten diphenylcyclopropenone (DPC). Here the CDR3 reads CASSPEASNEQFF. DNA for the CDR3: TGTGCCAGCAGCCCGGAGGCTAGTAATGAGCAGTTCTTC.